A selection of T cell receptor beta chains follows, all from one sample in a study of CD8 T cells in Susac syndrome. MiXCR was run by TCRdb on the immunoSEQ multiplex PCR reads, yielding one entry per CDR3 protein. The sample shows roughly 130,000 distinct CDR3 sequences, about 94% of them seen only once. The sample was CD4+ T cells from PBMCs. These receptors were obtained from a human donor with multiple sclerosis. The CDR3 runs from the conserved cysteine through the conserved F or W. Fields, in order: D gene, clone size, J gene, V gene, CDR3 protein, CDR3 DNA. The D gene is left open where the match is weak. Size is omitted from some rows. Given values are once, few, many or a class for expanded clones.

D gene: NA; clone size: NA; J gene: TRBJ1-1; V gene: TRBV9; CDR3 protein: CASSVEEGSSAFF; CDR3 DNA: TGTGCCAGCAGCGTAGAAGAGGGTTCGTCAGCTTTCTTT
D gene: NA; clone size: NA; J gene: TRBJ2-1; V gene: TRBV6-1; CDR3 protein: CASSQGGGSNEQFF; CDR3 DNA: TGTGCCAGCAGTCAAGGGGGAGGTAGCAATGAGCAGTTCTTC
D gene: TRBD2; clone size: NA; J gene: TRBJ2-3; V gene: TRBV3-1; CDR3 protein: CASSPPPRELGDTQYF; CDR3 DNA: TGTGCCAGCAGCCCCCCACCGCGGGAGTTAGGGGATACGCAGTATTTT
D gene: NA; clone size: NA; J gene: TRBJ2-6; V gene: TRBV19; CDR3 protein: CASSIDDLPGANVLTF; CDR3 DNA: TGTGCCAGTAGTATAGATGACCTTCCTGGGGCCAACGTCCTGACTTTC
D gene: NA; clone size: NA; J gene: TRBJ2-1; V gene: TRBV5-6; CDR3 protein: CASSLRTYNEQFF; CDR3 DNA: TGTGCCAGCAGCTTGAGGACATACAATGAGCAGTTCTTC
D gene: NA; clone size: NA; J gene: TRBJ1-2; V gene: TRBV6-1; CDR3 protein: CASSEGGVSYTF; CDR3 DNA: TGTGCCAGCAGTGAAGGGGGGGTTAGCTACACCTTC
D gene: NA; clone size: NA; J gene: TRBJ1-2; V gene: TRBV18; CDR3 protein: CASSPTTDHNYGYTF; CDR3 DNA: TGTGCCAGCTCACCGACGACTGATCATAACTATGGCTACACCTTC
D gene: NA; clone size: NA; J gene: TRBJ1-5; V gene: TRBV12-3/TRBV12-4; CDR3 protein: CASSLGTSGPNQPQHF; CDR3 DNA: TGTGCCAGCAGTCTCGGGACATCGGGCCCCAATCAGCCCCAGCATTTT
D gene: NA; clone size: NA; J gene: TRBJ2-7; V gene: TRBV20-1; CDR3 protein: CSASLRTPIHEQYF; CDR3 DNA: TGCAGTGCTAGCCTCCGGACGCCTATCCACGAGCAGTACTTC
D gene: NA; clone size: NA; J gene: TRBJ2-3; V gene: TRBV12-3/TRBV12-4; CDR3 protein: CASSPTTAGTDTQYF; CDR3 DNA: TGTGCCAGCAGTCCGACGACCGCGGGTACAGATACGCAGTATTTT
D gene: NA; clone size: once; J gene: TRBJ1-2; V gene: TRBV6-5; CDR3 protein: CASSYLQGYYGYTF; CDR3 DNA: TGTGCCAGCAGTTACCTCCAGGGTTACTATGGCTACACCTTC
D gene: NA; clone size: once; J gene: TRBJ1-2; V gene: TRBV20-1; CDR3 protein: CSARGPAANYGYTF; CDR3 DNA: TGCAGTGCTAGAGGGCCAGCAGCTAACTATGGCTACACCTTC
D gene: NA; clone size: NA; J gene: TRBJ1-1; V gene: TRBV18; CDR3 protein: CASSPFDEDTEAFF; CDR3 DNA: TGTGCCAGCTCACCTTTTGACGAGGACACTGAAGCTTTCTTT
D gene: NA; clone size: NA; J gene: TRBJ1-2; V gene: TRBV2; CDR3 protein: CASLLGSSYGYTF; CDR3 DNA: TGTGCCAGCCTTCTGGGATCGTCCTATGGCTACACCTTC
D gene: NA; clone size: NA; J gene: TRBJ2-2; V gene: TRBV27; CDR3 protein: CASTFWPFNTGELFF; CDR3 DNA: TGTGCCAGCACTTTCTGGCCATTTAACACCGGGGAGCTGTTTTTT
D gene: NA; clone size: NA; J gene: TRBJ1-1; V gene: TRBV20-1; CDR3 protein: CSANPRGTMQATEAFF; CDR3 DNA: TGCAGTGCTAATCCTCGGGGGACCATGCAGGCCACTGAAGCTTTCTTT
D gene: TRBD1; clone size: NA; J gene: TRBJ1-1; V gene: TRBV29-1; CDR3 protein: CSVVVGGYTEAFF; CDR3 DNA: TGCAGCGTTGTTGTAGGGGGCTACACTGAAGCTTTCTTT
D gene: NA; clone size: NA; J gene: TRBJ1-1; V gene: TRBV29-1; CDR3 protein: CSVELGAPLF; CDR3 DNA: TGCAGCGTTGAATTGGGGGCGCCTCTCTTT
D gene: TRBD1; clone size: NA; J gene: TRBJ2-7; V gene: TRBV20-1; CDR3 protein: CSAREGGVSYEQYF; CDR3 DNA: TGCAGTGCTAGAGAAGGGGGCGTATCCTACGAGCAGTACTTC
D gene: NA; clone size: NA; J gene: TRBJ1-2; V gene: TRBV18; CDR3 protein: CASSPAGRFWTSDGYTF; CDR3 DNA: TGTGCCAGCTCACCAGCGGGTCGATTTTGGACAAGTGATGGCTACACCTTC
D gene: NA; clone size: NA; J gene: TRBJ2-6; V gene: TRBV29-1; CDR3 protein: CSVEQAGANVLTF; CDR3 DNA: TGCAGCGTTGAGCAGGCTGGGGCCAACGTCCTGACTTTC
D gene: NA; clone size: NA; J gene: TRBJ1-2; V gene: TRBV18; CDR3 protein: CASSPPQGSGYTF; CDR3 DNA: TGTGCCAGCTCACCACCCCAGGGCTCCGGCTACACCTTC
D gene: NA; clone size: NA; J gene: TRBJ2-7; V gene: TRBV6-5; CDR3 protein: CASSYDGGSYEQYF; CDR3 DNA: TGTGCCAGCAGTTACGACGGGGGATCCTACGAGCAGTACTTC
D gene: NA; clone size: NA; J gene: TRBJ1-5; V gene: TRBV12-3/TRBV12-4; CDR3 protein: CASSSHGAGQPQHF; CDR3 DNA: TGTGCCAGCAGCTCCCACGGGGCTGGCCAGCCCCAGCATTTT
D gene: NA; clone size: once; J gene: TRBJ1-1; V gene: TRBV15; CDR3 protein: CATSRDRLNTEAFF; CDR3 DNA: TGTGCCACCAGCAGAGACAGACTGAACACTGAAGCTTTCTTT
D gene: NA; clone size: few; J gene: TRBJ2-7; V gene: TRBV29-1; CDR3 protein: CSVGTVLSYEQYF; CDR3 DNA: TGCAGCGTTGGGACAGTCCTCTCCTACGAGCAGTACTTC
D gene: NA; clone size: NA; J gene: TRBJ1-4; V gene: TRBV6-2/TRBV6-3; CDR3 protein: CASSPGWGATNEKLFF; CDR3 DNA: TGTGCCAGCAGTCCCGGATGGGGAGCAACTAATGAAAAACTGTTTTTT
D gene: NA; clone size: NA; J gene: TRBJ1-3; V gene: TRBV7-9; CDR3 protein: CASSWGEVGNTIYF; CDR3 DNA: TGTGCCAGCAGCTGGGGGGAAGTGGGAAACACCATATATTTT
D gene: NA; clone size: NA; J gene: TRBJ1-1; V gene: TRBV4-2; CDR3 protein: CASSQDRSRGAFF; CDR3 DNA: TGTGCCAGCAGCCAAGATCGGTCTAGGGGGGCTTTCTTT
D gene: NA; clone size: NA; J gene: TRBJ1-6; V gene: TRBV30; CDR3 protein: CAWSPPYGGQAPLHF; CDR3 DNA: TGTGCCTGGAGCCCGCCCTACGGTGGCCAAGCACCCCTCCACTTT
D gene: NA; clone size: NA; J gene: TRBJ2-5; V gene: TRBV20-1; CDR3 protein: CSARVGLRAETQYF; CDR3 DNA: TGCAGTGCTAGAGTGGGCCTCCGGGCAGAGACCCAGTACTTC
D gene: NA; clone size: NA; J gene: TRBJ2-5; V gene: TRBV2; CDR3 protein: CARGSGGALQETQYF; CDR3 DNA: TGTGCCAGGGGGAGCGGAGGGGCCCTCCAAGAGACCCAGTACTTC
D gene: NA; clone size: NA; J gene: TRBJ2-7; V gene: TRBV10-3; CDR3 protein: CAIGGDSSYEQYF; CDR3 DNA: TGTGCCATCGGCGGGGATAGCTCCTACGAGCAGTACTTC
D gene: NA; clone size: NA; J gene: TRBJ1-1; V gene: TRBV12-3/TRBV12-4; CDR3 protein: CASLAEQMNTEAFF; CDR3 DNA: TGTGCCAGCCTCGCTGAGCAAATGAACACTGAAGCTTTCTTT
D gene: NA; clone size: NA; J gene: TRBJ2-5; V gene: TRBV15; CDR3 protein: CATTRGAGAFQETQYF; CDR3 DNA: TGTGCCACCACCAGGGGGGCGGGGGCCTTCCAAGAGACCCAGTACTTC
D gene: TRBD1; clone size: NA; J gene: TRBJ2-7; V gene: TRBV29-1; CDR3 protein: CSVTGPFYEQYF; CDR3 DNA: TGCAGCGTGACAGGGCCTTTCTACGAGCAGTACTTC
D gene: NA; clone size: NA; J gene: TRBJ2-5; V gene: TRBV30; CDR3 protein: CAWSGPAETQYF; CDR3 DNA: TGTGCCTGGAGTGGTCCCGCCGAGACCCAGTACTTC
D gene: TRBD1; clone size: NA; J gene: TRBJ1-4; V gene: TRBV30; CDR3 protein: CAWSHRGQEKLFF; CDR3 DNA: TGTGCCTGGAGCCACAGGGGGCAGGAAAAACTGTTTTTT
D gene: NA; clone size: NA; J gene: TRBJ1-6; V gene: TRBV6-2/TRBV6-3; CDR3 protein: CASSYSNSTPLHF; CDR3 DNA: TGTGCCAGCAGTTACTCGAACAGTACACCCCTCCACTTT
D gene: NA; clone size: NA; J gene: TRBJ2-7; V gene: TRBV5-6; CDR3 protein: CASSLGGVAYEQYF; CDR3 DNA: TGTGCCAGCAGCTTGGGGGGAGTCGCCTACGAGCAGTACTTC
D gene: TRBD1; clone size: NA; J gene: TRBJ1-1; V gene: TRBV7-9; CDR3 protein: CASSFTGGDEAFF; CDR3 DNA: TGTGCCAGCAGCTTTACAGGGGGGGATGAAGCTTTCTTT
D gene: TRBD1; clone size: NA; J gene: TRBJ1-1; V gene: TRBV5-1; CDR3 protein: CASSLSRTGNTEAFF; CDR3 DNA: TGCGCCAGCAGCTTATCGAGGACAGGGAACACTGAAGCTTTCTTT
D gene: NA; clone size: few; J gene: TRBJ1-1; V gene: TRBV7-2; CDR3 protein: CASSFSDRTEAFF; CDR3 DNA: TGTGCCAGCAGCTTCAGTGACAGGACTGAAGCTTTCTTT
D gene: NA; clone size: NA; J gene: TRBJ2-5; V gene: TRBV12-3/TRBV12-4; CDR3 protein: CASSAWGRETQYF; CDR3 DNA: TGTGCCAGCAGTGCCTGGGGGAGGGAGACCCAGTACTTC
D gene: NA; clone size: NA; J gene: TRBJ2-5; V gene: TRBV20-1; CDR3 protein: CSASGQYQETQYF; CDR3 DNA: TGCAGTGCTAGCGGACAATACCAAGAGACCCAGTACTTC
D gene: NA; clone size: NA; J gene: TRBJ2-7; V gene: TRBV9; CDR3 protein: CASGTGSYEQYF; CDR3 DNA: TGTGCCAGCGGGACGGGATCCTACGAGCAGTACTTC